This T cell receptor beta chain originates from a study of identical twins. General observations from the study: Low generation-probability sequences were in excess among twin-shared out-of-frame alpha sequences.

Of note for this clonotype: The antigen remains unidentified.

Germline CDR1 LNHDA, CDR2 SQIVND (reference sequence). CDR3 length equals 19 residues. Germline trimming cut 2 bases from V and 3 bases from J; bases unmatched to any gene: 10. Each CDR3 protein is one row after TCRdb ran MiXCR on the 5' RACE reads. The sample records more than 1.5 million distinct CDR3 sequences, around 29% being singletons. The sample taken for sequencing was cord blood. The sequence derives from a newborn girl in good health. The chain recombines TRBV19 with TRBJ2-2; TRBD2 aligns across 12 bases. CDR3 sequence reads: CASSILLAGGPRDTGELFF. CDR3 DNA sequence: TGTGCCAGTAGTATACTTCTAGCGGGAGGGCCACGGGACACCGGGGAGCTGTTTTTT.